This entry lists 15 T cell receptor beta chains sequenced from one sample in a study of T cells in Graves' hyperthyroidism and ophthalmopathy. What was amplified from RNA transcripts were TCR beta CDR3 regions. A set of HTBI primers served as the primers for a first-round RT-PCR of the TCR CDR3. MiXCR, run by TCRdb on the multiplex PCR reads, gives a single entry per CDR3 protein. The sample yields about 580,000 distinct CDR3 sequences, roughly 46% seen once. Sequenced input: peripheral blood or thyroid tissue (not recorded which). These TCRs come from a woman between 18 and 29 years old with Graves' hyperthyroidism.

In this sample, this clonotype turned up many times. This rearrangement joins TRBV5-6 to TRBJ1-1; D might be TRBD1 (5 bases). Looked up from germline, CDR1 is SGHDT and CDR2 is YYEEEE. Trimming removed 4 bases at V and 1 base at J, with 17 bases between. The CDR3 runs to 16 residues. As DNA, the CDR3 is TGTGCCAGCAGCCACATCGGGACGACTAAGAACACTGAAGCTTTCTTT. This sequence encodes CASSHIGTTKNTEAFF.

A word on this clonotype: It may be a read error: a sequence one base away is much more abundant. The CDR3 does not end in the conserved phenylalanine or tryptophan, so this is likely a read error. V is TRBV12-3 or TRBV12-4 and J is TRBJ1-1; possible D gene TRBD1, 5 bases. V shed 7 bases and J shed 1 base, with 10 bases lying between them. This CDR3 comprises 13 residues. CDR3 loop: CASMQGANTEAFL. DNA for the CDR3: TGTGCCAGCATGCAGGGAGCGAACACTGAAGCTTTCTTG.

This clonotype has ten or more counts. The chain combines TRBV30 with TRBJ1-5; no definite D call. CDR3 length equals 10 residues. The V gene's germline CDR1 is GTSNPN and CDR2 SVGIG (reference sequence). Trimming pared 4 bases from V and 5 bases from J, leaving 3 bases between. CDR3 sequence: CAWKDQPQHF. CDR3 sequence (DNA): TGTGCCTGGAAGGATCAGCCCCAGCATTTT.

The V gene is TRBV7-2, the J gene TRBJ2-6; D is possibly TRBD1 or TRBD2 (6 bases each). The CDR3 spans 18 residues. Trimming removed 6 bases at V and 1 base at J, with 19 bases between. Per the germline V gene, CDR1 is SGHTA and CDR2 is FQGNSA. The CDR3 reads CASSPGAGILSGANVLTF. CDR3 coding DNA: TGTGCCAGCAGTCCGGGGGCAGGGATTTTGTCTGGGGCCAACGTCCTGACTTTC.

This clonotype was counted a few times. The V gene is TRBV7-2, the J gene TRBJ1-2, with 8 bases fitting TRBD1. Germline V gene lookup returns CDR1 SGHTA and CDR2 FQGNSA. V lost 1 base, J lost 6 bases, and 4 bases stayed unmatched. The CDR3 extends over 14 amino acids. Here the CDR3 reads CASSLDRGENGYTF. As DNA, the CDR3 is TGTGCCAGCAGCTTAGACAGGGGGGAGAATGGCTACACCTTC.

In regard to this clonotype: This sequence may be a read error, since a much larger clone differs from it by one base. V gene TRBV5-4 combines with J gene TRBJ2-7, with TRBD1 matching over 9 bases. Germline assignment: CDR1 SGHNT and CDR2 YYREEE (reference sequence). The CDR3 covers 15 residues. With V trimmed by 4 bases and J by 5 bases, 10 bases remained unmatched. The CDR3 loop reads CASSAGTGSKDEQYF. The DNA of the CDR3 is TGTGCCAGCAGCGCCGGGACAGGGTCGAAGGACGAGCAGTACTTC.

This clonotype showed up many times. CDR3 residues: CASSRGEAQLKAFF. Here the CDR3 DNA reads TGTGCCAGCAGCCGAGGCGAGGCTCAACTGAAAGCTTTCTTT. The V and J genes are TRBV7-9 and TRBJ1-1, with no clear D. Per the germline V gene, CDR1 is SEHNR and CDR2 is FQNEAQ (reference sequence). Trimming left V 5 bases short and J 9 bases short, with 19 bases between. The CDR3 contains 14 residues.

The rearrangement links TRBV18 to TRBJ1-1; D is unclear. Trimming removed 0 bases at V and 10 bases at J, with 12 bases between. The CDR3 sequence is 13 residues long. The germline CDR1 and CDR2 sequences are KGHSH and LQKENI. The CDR3 loop is CASSPPGGRGAFF. As DNA, the CDR3 is TGTGCCAGCTCACCACCGGGAGGTCGCGGAGCTTTCTTT.

This clonotype was detected ten times or more. The rearrangement uses TRBV29-1 and TRBJ2-6, with TRBD1 matching 12 bases. The CDR3 totals 17 residues. V gave up 6 bases and J gave up 3 bases; unmatched junction bases: 9. Germline values: CDR1 SQVTM, CDR2 ANQGSEA. In DNA, the CDR3 is TGCAGCGTCCGTTCGGGACAGGGGGCTTATGGGGCCAACGTCCTGACTTTC. Translation: CSVRSGQGAYGANVLTF.

This clonotype was seen only a few times. Here the CDR3 DNA reads TGTGCCAGTAGTGGAGGGTTAGCCGGGGAGCTGTTTTTT. Its translation: CASSGGLAGELFF. The rearrangement uses TRBV19 and TRBJ2-2, with a tentative D call TRBD2 (6 bases). The V end lost 5 bases, the J end lost 6 bases, and 10 bases lay between the germline ends. Germline-derived CDR1 and CDR2 are LNHDA and SQIVND (reference sequence). The CDR3 totals 13 residues.

There are many counts of this clonotype. The chain combines TRBV12-3 or TRBV12-4 with TRBJ1-2; TRBD1 matches at 9 bases. Losses at the gene ends were 1 base for V and 8 bases for J; bases not matched to a gene: 8. This CDR3 contains 15 residues. In DNA form, the CDR3 reads TGTGCCAGCAGTTTAGGGGCACAGGGGGCTAGGGGCTACACCTTC. Its translation is CASSLGAQGARGYTF.

This chain joins TRBV10-3 and TRBJ1-1; 7 nucleotides match TRBD1. Losses at the gene ends were 6 bases for V and 1 base for J; bases not matched to a gene: 5. The CDR3 runs 14 residues. CDR1 is ENHRY and CDR2 is SYGVKD in the germline V gene. The CDR3 protein is CAISPGGGNTEAFF. CDR3 nucleotide sequence: TGTGCCATCAGCCCAGGGGGAGGGAACACTGAAGCTTTCTTT.

Of note for this clonotype: This is likely a read error, given that the CDR3 carries no conserved phenylalanine or tryptophan at its end. The DNA is left out, because the CDR3 cannot be placed on it with certainty; the CDR3 is given as TCRdb lists it. The chain recombines TRBV7-9 with TRBJ1-1. The CDR3 contains 8 residues when both ends are counted. Germline CDR1 and CDR2: SEHNR and FQNEAQ (reference sequence). This CDR3 reads CASSLTSY.

This clonotype was found many times. This chain joins TRBV20-1 and TRBJ1-5, with a tentative D call TRBD1 (5 bases). The ends were cut back, 0 bases at V and 4 bases at J, with 10 bases in the middle. The CDR3 runs to 14 residues. Looked up from germline, CDR1 is DFQATT and CDR2 is SNEGSKA (reference sequence). This chain's CDR3 is CSARDERGNQPQHF. CDR3 nucleotide sequence: TGCAGTGCTAGAGATGAGAGGGGAAATCAGCCCCAGCATTTT.

In this sample, this clonotype turned up a few times. This chain connects TRBV7-8 to TRBJ2-3; 8 nucleotides match TRBD2. V was clipped by 4 bases and J by 3 bases; unmatched bases: 9. Germline lookup yields CDR1 SGHVS and CDR2 FQNEAQ. The length of the CDR3 is 16 residues. CDR3 residues: CASSSTAGGGTDTQYF. The CDR3 bases are TGTGCCAGCAGCTCGACGGCGGGAGGCGGAACAGATACGCAGTATTTT.